This T cell receptor beta chain was sequenced in a study of T cell responses to AZD1222 COVID-19 vaccine. Overall study findings and caveats: The study found vaccine-associated CD4 TCRs spanning spike, dominant at 160-218 and 743-854.

Using immunoSEQ multiplex PCR, the repertoire was profiled, and TCRdb retains in-frame clones only, with some absent. The repertoire consists of approximately 100,000 clones, with less than 95% occurring once and the leading ten covering roughly 5%. V shed 6 bases and J 5 bases; nucleotides not matched to a gene: 12. The CDR3 sequence is 16 residues long. Looked up from germline, CDR1 is LNHDA and CDR2 is SQIVND (reference sequence). With respect to this clone: As yet, its antigen is unknown.

Sample: peripheral blood, taken 28 days after the second AZD1222 dose. The genes are TRBV19 and TRBJ1-5; TRBD1 aligns across 8 bases. This sequence was found in an adult who received the AZD1222 COVID-19 vaccine. This CDR3 reads CASSHEASGGDQPQHF. The CDR3, as DNA: TGTGCCAGTAGCCATGAGGCGTCAGGGGGCGATCAGCCCCAGCATTTT.